This T cell receptor beta chain was retrieved from a study of cytomegalovirus exposure and HLA in healthy donors (dated by TCRdb to 2016 to 2017). For the study in its entirety: In an earlier analysis of 550 to 750 of the donors, 250 to 300 Gb of sequence data and 95 million to 130 million unique TCR beta sequences from 150 million to 200 million T cells were reported. Approximately 310 gigabases of sequencing data and approximately 80 million unique TCR sequences were included in an early release covering roughly 700 HLA-typed donors. The genetic ancestry cluster associated with self-reported Caucasian donors included 81% of the roughly 380 genotyped donors. The study aimed to test whether cataloging public T cell receptors could reveal signatures of past pathogen exposure. The study profiled the T cell repertoires of fewer than 850 subjects by immunosequencing and related them to cytomegalovirus serostatus. Along with the 666-subject first cohort, a separate validation cohort of some 130 different subjects was used. To predict cytomegalovirus infection status, the study brought together high-throughput TCR immunosequencing, statistical association of individual TCRs with disease status, and machine learning. In a later analysis, previously published TCR beta repertoires from several hundred donors were re-analyzed and high-resolution HLA genotyping was added so that TCR occurrence patterns could be studied. Rather than drawing on any new phenotypic data, the later analysis identified candidate immune exposures from TCR beta sequences and the way those sequences occurred across donors. An earlier analysis of around 540 of the donors applied high-throughput TCR beta sequencing to assess whether each TCR beta V gene segment acted as functional or pseudogenic. Donor age, sex, ethnicity and CMV serostatus were collected together with the repertoire data. A later genetic analysis took genome-wide SNP genotypes for about three fifths of the 666 donors and used that subset as a discovery cohort. Every discovery cohort repertoire had been produced on one sequencing platform. Both class I and class II loci were covered by HLA typing, at four-digit resolution. The number of donors typed differed by locus, with roughly 629-640 for A, B, C, DRB1 and DQB1, more than 500 for DQA1, 600 to 610 for DPA1, and 400 to 490 for DPB1. Roughly 5 DR-DQ haplotypes were handled as single units for association and clustering, since linkage in the cohort was strong. Among 350 to 400 genotyped donors of the cohort, an average of approximately 240,000 unique TCR beta nucleotide sequences were sequenced per donor, about a sixth of them non-productive. Broad study findings and their caveats: CMV serostatus was the only immune exposure information available for the cohort. Because counts were too low, about 18 rarely observed V segments, including chromosome 9 orphons, were excluded from the earlier analysis of several hundred of the donors. In this cohort, only TCR beta chains were sequenced, and detectable features were limited by the absence of alpha or paired-chain data. Correlated functional status among segregating V segments might be attributable to linkage disequilibrium, but an unknown experimental factor could not be ruled out. It was suggested by the authors that the approach could potentially be generalized to other disease states and immunological phenotypes. Most TCR sequences were seen in very few donors, while some public TCRs were found in many individuals. The sequencing pipeline was judged likely to have produced a cluster of highly shared sequence variants as a technical artifact. Sequencing depth was assumed to be roughly uniform across donors in the presence/absence analyses, though that assumption may not hold. Because HLA typing was missing for some donors at each locus, association tests included only the typed subset. The classifier was reported to diagnose cytomegalovirus status with high specificity and sensitivity in both the original and validation cohorts. Compared with equally common non-associated chains, HLA-associated TCR beta chains in a later analysis were more clonally expanded and had lower generation probabilities. In a later analysis, TCR association rates were found to vary across HLA loci, with the most associated TCRs seen for DRB1 alleles and the fewest for HLA-C alleles. In a later analysis, several top co-occurrence clusters were reported to appear linked to parvovirus B19, influenza, CMV and Epstein-Barr virus. In vitro tests confirmed that a few of the cytomegalovirus-associated TCR beta chains recognize cytomegalovirus antigens. An association between a missense DCLRE1C variant and V-gene and J-gene trimming of TCR beta chains was found in a later genetic analysis and replicated in an independent cohort. Strong co-occurrence of HLA alleles, especially DR and DQ, made assigning TCR associations to individual alleles difficult. In the study, roughly 160 TCR beta chains were listed as associated with cytomegalovirus. In a later analysis, 16,951 TCR beta sequences were associated with specific HLA alleles at a false discovery rate of 0.05. A later analysis found that most CMV-associated TCR beta chains appeared HLA-restricted, with HLA associations seemingly driven largely by CMV exposure. A further reported finding was that TCR beta sequences accurately predicted the HLA-A and HLA-B alleles for most subjects in the first cohort. An earlier analysis of around 540 of the donors showed that most TCR beta V segments appeared in productive rearrangements either about 87% or about 30% of the time, which broadly matched IMGT annotations. In a later genetic analysis, fewer N-insertions in productive TCRs were reported among donors in an Asian-associated ancestry cluster than the approximately 670-donor mean.

In total, over 600 healthy bone marrow donors made up the cohort. All cohort members were sampled while nominally healthy, although unrecorded immune exposures were likely present. The donor was CMV seronegative and belonged to the group of 352 seronegative cohort members. Each donor provided a peripheral blood sample, and peripheral blood mononuclear cells were used for TCR beta sequencing. The Qiagen DNeasy Blood Extraction Kit was used to extract genomic DNA from the blood cell samples. For this clone: Its antigen has not been determined. No qualities accompany the bases; no much larger clone lies one base away.

Library preparation employed the immunoSEQ multiplex PCR assay. For the multiplex PCR, a mixture combining 60 forward primers for TCR Vbeta segments and 13 reverse primers for TCR Jbeta segments was used. The CDR3 region of rearranged TCR beta genes was amplified from genomic DNA by a multiplex PCR assay. Amplified TCR beta libraries were sequenced as 87-base-pair reads on the Illumina HiSeq System. The authors' pipeline ran thus. A later analysis tallied 75 million to 95 million unique TCR beta chains across the 666 repertoires, and 10 million to 11 million of those chains were shared by two or more donors. To remove PCR and sequencing errors, raw reads were error-corrected and collapsed into unique sequences using a nearest-neighbor algorithm that merged closely related sequences. CDR3 sequences were aligned to IMGT reference sequences to assign V, D and J gene segments. For a sequence to be retained, a match of at least six nucleotides to both a V gene segment and a J gene segment was required. Rearrangements were called productive when the CDR3 lacked stop codons and stayed in frame with V and J; all others were non-productive. CDR3 was defined according to IMGT convention as the region running from the second conserved V-encoded cysteine to the conserved J-encoded phenylalanine. In an earlier analysis of 500 to 650 of the donors, sequences lacking an unambiguous match to a single V gene segment were excluded. In an earlier analysis of around 590 of the donors, a V segment was called functional when productive rearrangements were above 56.7%, and segregating when the standard deviation between donors exceeded 5%. A statistical classification framework was built for diagnosing cytomegalovirus status from the catalog of TCR beta chain sequences. In a later analysis, TCR nucleotide sequences were compared against IMGT/GENE-DB human TR gene sequences so that V and J genes could be assigned. The TCRdist pipeline was used in a later analysis to assign CDR3 sequences and most-parsimonious VDJ recombination scenarios. In a later analysis, each TCR beta chain was defined by its CDR3 amino acid sequence together with its V-gene family, and reads without a unique V-gene family were excluded. As a way to deal with suspected cross-contamination and a sequencing artifact, a later analysis dropped approximately 590 nucleotide sequences that were highly shared and had low generation probability. A later analysis calculated a clonal expansion index for each public chain from normalized within-repertoire ranks of inferred template counts. In a later analysis, generation probabilities were computed with a VDJ recombination model fitted to out-of-frame rearrangements, and the resulting probabilities were checked against IGoR. A later analysis scored TCR-TCR, TCR-HLA and TCR-CMV co-occurrence with hypergeometric tests, applying a repertoire-size bias correction to TCR pairs. False discovery rates were estimated in a later analysis by permuting HLA or CMV assignments 20 times. A later analysis grouped co-occurring TCRs with DBSCAN, adding TCRdist sequence similarity when clustering within HLA-allele-positive subsets. Repertoires with fewer than 30,000 or more than 120,000 public chains, plus five repertoires with anomalous nucleotide sharing, were excluded from co-occurrence clustering. Here the immuneACCESS table is served through TCRdb, limited to in-frame sequences with V and J called. Missing clones are a known gap in these copies; in checked studies unresolved V genes cover under half, and the rest lacks a known reason. That table furnishes V, J and clone size, whereas the DNA furnished D and trimming. In this sample the table shows about 200,000 clones, 65% to 85% of which occur a single time. Of the sample, about 1.8% is held by the ten largest clones.

This clonotype was sampled from a middle-aged man in good health and CMV-seronegative. Sequencing was carried out using PBMCs.

The CDR3 is CASSSKDISGNTIYF. The DNA sequence is given as TGTGCCAGCAGTTCAAAAGACATCTCTGGAAACACCATATATTTT. The chain couples TRBV28 to TRBJ1-3, with the D gene not confidently named. CDR1 and CDR2 (MDHEN, SYDVKM) derive from the germline V gene. V was cut back by 4 bases and J by 0 bases, leaving a gap of 10 bases between them. Taken from cysteine to phenylalanine, the CDR3 has 15 residues. The entry retains the CDR3 DNA only, 45 bases that are in frame from base 1.